The source of this T cell receptor beta chain is a study of shared clonotypes between healthy human individuals. Study outcomes and limitations: Across subsets, estimated richness was generally greater for naive than for memory populations. Among several donors, approximately 4.6% of naive CD4 clonotypes were found in common.

This clone was picked up one time. Its antigen is not known. Assay used: immunoSEQ multiplex PCR; TCRdb lists only in-frame clones, some missing. This sample has 950,000 to 1,300,000 clones, with around 75% found just once. This clonotype originated in a young man in good health. Sequencing was done on a sample of memory CD4+ T cells sorted from blood. Subset in this sample: CD45RA-negative fraction.

The chain's CDR3 is CASAGYDQPQHF. In DNA form, the CDR3 reads TGTGCTAGTGCAGGGTACGACCAGCCCCAGCATTTT. The chain recombines TRBV12-5 with TRBJ1-5; D might be TRBD1 (5 bases). Germline-derived CDR1 and CDR2 are LGHNT and FRNRAP. The V end was cut by 7 bases, the J end by 7 bases, with 11 bases between. The CDR3 has 12 residues. Combining the CDR3 with reference TRBV12-5 and TRBJ1-5 gives the whole variable domain DARVTQTPRHKVTEMGQEVTMRCQPILGHNTVFWYRQTMMQGLELLAYFRNRAPLDDSGMPKDRFSAEMPDATLATLKIQPSEPRDSAVYFCASAGYDQPQHFGDGTRLSIL.